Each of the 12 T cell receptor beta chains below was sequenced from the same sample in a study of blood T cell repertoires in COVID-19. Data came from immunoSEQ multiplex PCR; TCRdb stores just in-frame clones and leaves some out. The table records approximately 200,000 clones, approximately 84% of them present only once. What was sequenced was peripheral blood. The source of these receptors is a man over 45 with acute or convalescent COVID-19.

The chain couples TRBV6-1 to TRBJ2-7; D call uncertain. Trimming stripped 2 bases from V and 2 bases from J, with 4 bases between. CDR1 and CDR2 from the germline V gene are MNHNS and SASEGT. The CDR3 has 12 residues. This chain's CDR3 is CASSEHPYEQYF. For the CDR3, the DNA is TGTGCCAGCAGTGAACATCCCTACGAGCAGTACTTC.

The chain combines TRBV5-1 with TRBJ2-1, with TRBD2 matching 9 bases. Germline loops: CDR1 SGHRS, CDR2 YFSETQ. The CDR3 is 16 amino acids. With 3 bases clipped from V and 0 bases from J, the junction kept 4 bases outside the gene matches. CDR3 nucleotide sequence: TGCGCCAGCAGCTCCCGACTAGCGGTCTCCTACAATGAGCAGTTCTTC. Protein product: CASSSRLAVSYNEQFF.

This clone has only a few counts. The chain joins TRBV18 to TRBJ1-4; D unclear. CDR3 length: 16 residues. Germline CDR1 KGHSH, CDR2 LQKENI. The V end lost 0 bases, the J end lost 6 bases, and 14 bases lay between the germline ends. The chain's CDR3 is CASSPPFGGIDEKLFF. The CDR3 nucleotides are TGTGCCAGCTCACCACCGTTTGGCGGGATCGATGAAAAACTGTTTTTT.

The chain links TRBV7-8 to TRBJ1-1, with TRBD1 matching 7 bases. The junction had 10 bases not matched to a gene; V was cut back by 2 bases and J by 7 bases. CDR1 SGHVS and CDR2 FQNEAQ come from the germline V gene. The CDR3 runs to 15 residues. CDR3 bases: TGTGCCAGCAGCTTAACAGGGGCAGTAGGGAATGAAGCTTTCTTT. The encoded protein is CASSLTGAVGNEAFF.

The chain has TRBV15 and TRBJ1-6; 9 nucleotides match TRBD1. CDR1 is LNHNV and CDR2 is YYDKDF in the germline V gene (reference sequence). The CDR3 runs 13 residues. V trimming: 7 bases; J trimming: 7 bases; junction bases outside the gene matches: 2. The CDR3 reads CATKGQGNSPLHF. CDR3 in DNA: TGTGCCACCAAAGGACAGGGGAATTCACCCCTCCACTTT.

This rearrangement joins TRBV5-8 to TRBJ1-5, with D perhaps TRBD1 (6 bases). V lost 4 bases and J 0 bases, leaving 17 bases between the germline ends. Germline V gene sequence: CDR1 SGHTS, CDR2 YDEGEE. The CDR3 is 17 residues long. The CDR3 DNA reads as TGTGCCAGCAGCCAAGGACAGAGGGGCGTTAGCAATCAGCCCCAGCATTTT. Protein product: CASSQGQRGVSNQPQHF.

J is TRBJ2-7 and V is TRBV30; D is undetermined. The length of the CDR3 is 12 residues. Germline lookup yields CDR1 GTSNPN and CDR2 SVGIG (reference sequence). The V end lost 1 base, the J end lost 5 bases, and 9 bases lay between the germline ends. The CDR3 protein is CAWSALGNEQYF. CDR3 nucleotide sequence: TGTGCCTGGAGTGCCCTGGGCAACGAGCAGTACTTC.

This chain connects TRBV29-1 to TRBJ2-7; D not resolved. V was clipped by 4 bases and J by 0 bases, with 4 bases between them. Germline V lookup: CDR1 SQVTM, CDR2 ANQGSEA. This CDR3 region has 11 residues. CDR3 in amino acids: CSVVVSYEQYF. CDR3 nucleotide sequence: TGCAGCGTTGTCGTCTCCTACGAGCAGTACTTC.

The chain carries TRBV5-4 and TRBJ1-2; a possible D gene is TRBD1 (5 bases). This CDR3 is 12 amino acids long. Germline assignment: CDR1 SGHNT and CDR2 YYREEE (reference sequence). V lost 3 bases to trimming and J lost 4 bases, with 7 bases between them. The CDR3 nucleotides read TGTGCCAGCAGCTCCACAGGCTATGGCTACACCTTC. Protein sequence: CASSSTGYGYTF. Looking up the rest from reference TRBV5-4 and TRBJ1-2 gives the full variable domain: ETGVTQSPTHLIKTRGQQVTLRCSSQSGHNTVSWYQQALGQGPQFIFQYYREEENGRGNFPPRFSGLQFPNYSSELNVNALELDDSALYLCASSSTGYGYTFGSGTRLTVV.

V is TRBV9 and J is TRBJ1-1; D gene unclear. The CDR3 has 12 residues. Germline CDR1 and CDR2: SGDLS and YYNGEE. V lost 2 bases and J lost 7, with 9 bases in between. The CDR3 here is CASSVGGDEAFF. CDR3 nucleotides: TGTGCCAGCAGCGTTGGAGGAGATGAAGCTTTCTTT.

The CDR3 sequence: CASFAGTGGSPLHF. CDR3 coding DNA: TGTGCCAGCTTCGCCGGGACAGGGGGTTCACCCCTCCACTTT. The chain couples TRBV18 to TRBJ1-6; 11 bases align to TRBD1. CDR3 size: 14 residues. Trimming cost V 7 bases and J 9 bases; bases outside gene matches: 5. Per the germline V gene, CDR1 is KGHSH and CDR2 is LQKENI.

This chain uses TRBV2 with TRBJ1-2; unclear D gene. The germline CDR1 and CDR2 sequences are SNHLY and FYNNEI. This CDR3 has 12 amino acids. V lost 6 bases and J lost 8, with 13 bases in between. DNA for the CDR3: TGTGCCAGCAGGGAGGATCTCGGCGGCTACACCTTC. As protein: CASREDLGGYTF.